The 6 T cell receptor beta chains in this list originate from one sample, sequenced in a study of blood T cell repertoires in COVID-19. Profiled with immunoSEQ multiplex PCR; TCRdb holds only in-frame clones, not every one. The data contain a few hundred thousand clones, approximately 88% of them seen just once; the ten biggest clones take up roughly 6.3%. The sequencing input was PBMCs or T cells enriched from blood (not recorded which). The receptors stem from a woman between 40 and 55 years old who had recovered from COVID-19.

J is TRBJ2-7 and V is TRBV5-6; 7 bases fit TRBD1. Germline CDR1 reads SGHDT; CDR2 reads YYEEEE. The V segment lost 1 base and the J segment 1 base; nucleotides outside the gene matches: 8. The CDR3 has 16 amino acids. In DNA form, the CDR3 reads TGTGCCAGCAGCTTGCTCACCGGGACAGTGTCCTACGAGCAGTACTTC. This translates into CASSLLTGTVSYEQYF.

Only one count was recorded for this clone. The V call is TRBV5-3, the J call TRBJ2-4, with 7 nucleotides matching TRBD1. TRBV5-3 is given ORF status, its function remaining uncertain. This CDR3 has 12 amino acids. The V and J ends lost 9 bases and 9 bases, in that order; junction bases with no gene match: 9. The CDR3 DNA sequence: TGTGCCACCCTCGAGGGGGCGGCCATTCAGTACTTC. This translates into CATLEGAAIQYF.

CDR3 protein: CSVGRGSGYTF. CDR3 bases: TGCAGCGTCGGCAGGGGCAGCGGCTACACCTTC. V gene TRBV29-1 combines with J gene TRBJ1-2; D might be TRBD1 (6 bases). Trimming pared 6 bases from V and 8 bases from J, leaving 13 bases between. CDR3 size: 11 residues. CDR1 and CDR2 from the germline V gene are SQVTM and ANQGSEA.

The gene calls are TRBV5-1 and TRBJ2-1; 10 bases agree with TRBD2. Losses at the gene ends were 5 bases for V and 0 bases for J; bases not matched to a gene: 14. Germline CDR1 reads SGHRS; CDR2 reads YFSETQ. CDR3 length equals 19 residues. The CDR3 DNA sequence: TGCGCCAGCAGTTCCCTTGGGATCTCTAGCGGGAGCTCCTACAATGAGCAGTTCTTC. Amino acids: CASSSLGISSGSSYNEQFF.

The rearrangement links TRBV2 to TRBJ1-1; perhaps TRBD1 as D (5 bases). From germline, CDR1 is SNHLY and CDR2 FYNNEI. The CDR3 has 11 amino acids. V lost 7 bases and J 9 bases, leaving 12 bases between the germline ends. CDR3 protein: CASTPRVQAFF. Here the CDR3 DNA reads TGTGCCAGCACCCCCAGGGTGCAAGCTTTCTTT.

This sequence joins TRBV19 and TRBJ2-1, with a weak D call TRBD2 (6 bases). CDR1 and CDR2 (germline): LNHDA, SQIVND (reference sequence). Trimming removed 3 bases from V and 4 bases from J, with 16 bases in between. The CDR3 is made up of 16 amino acids. In DNA form, the CDR3 reads TGTGCCAGTAGTATGGCGGGTCTGGCGGGATACAATGAGCAGTTCTTC. Residues: CASSMAGLAGYNEQFF.